One sample yielded the 24 T cell receptor beta chains listed below, sequenced in a study of blood T cell repertoires in COVID-19. Repertoires were generated with immunoSEQ multiplex PCR, while TCRdb's copy carries only in-frame clones and drops some. The table has approximately 100,000 clones, around nine tenths seen once; the top ten hold about 9.3%. Sequences were obtained from peripheral blood. The receptors come from a man aged 45-65 years with acute or convalescent COVID-19.

This clone was detected only a few times. The chain carries TRBV10-2 and TRBJ1-6; TRBD1 agrees at 12 bases. CDR3 length: 18 residues. J gave up 10 bases and V 3 bases, and 13 bases lay outside the gene matches. Germline V CDR1 and CDR2: WSHSY, SAAADI. This chain's CDR3 is CASSETGTGGAKRSPLHF. Here the CDR3 DNA reads TGCGCCAGCAGTGAAACCGGGACAGGGGGCGCGAAGAGATCACCCCTCCACTTT.

The genes are TRBV5-4 and TRBJ2-1, with a tentative D call TRBD1 (6 bases). CDR1 SGHNT and CDR2 YYREEE come from the germline V gene (reference sequence). The CDR3 totals 12 residues. Trimming shortened V by 5 bases and J by 3 bases, and 6 bases separated the two germline ends. The CDR3 spells CASRTGYNEQFF. The CDR3 region has the DNA TGTGCCAGCAGGACAGGCTACAATGAGCAGTTCTTC.

This rearrangement joins TRBV18 to TRBJ2-1, with 9 bases lining up with TRBD1. Germline V lookup: CDR1 KGHSH, CDR2 LQKENI. V dropped 2 bases and J dropped 9; count of bases not matched to a gene: 5. The CDR3 totals 14 residues. This CDR3 reads CASSPVTGGLEQFF. DNA for the CDR3: TGTGCCAGCTCACCAGTGACAGGGGGTCTTGAGCAGTTCTTC.

The chain has TRBV9 and TRBJ1-6; D gene ambiguous. Germline loops: CDR1 SGDLS, CDR2 YYNGEE. The V end was cut by 4 bases, the J end by 7 bases, with 15 bases between. The CDR3 runs to 15 residues. The CDR3 DNA reads as TGTGCCAGCAGCCCCCGGAGAGGGTCCAATTCACCCCTCCACTTT. Its protein product is CASSPRRGSNSPLHF.

V usage is TRBV2 and J usage is TRBJ2-1; 8 bases map to TRBD1. The CDR3 is made up of 13 amino acids. Trimming removed 10 bases from V and 4 bases from J; junction bases left unmatched: 6. Germline loops: CDR1 SNHLY, CDR2 FYNNEI. This CDR3 reads CATKDRAYNEQFF. CDR3 nucleotide sequence: TGTGCCACAAAGGACAGGGCTTACAATGAGCAGTTCTTC.

The rearrangement joins TRBV7-9 to TRBJ2-3; D is unclear. V was pared by 5 bases and J by 3 bases, with 9 bases between. This CDR3 spans 13 amino acids. Germline V gives CDR1 SEHNR, CDR2 FQNEAQ (reference sequence). The CDR3 loop is CASSISSTDTQYF. CDR3 DNA sequence: TGTGCCAGCAGCATTTCCTCTACAGATACGCAGTATTTT.

This clone was picked up a small number of times. The chain recombines TRBV10-3 with TRBJ1-2; D possibly corresponds to TRBD1 (6 bases). V gave up 6 bases and J gave up 2 bases, with 10 bases separating them. CDR3 length: 13 amino acids. From germline, CDR1 is ENHRY and CDR2 SYGVKD. CDR3 residues: CAIRSGTNYGYTF. As DNA, the CDR3 is TGTGCCATCAGAAGCGGGACAAACTATGGCTACACCTTC.

V and J are TRBV18 and TRBJ1-2, with a tentative D call TRBD1 (6 bases). The CDR3 covers 14 residues. CDR1 KGHSH and CDR2 LQKENI come from the germline V gene. V was shortened by 2 bases and J by 4 bases, with 11 bases between the two germline ends. For the CDR3, the DNA is TGTGCCAGCTCACCAATAGGGGGTAGCTATGGCTACACCTTC. Its translation is CASSPIGGSYGYTF.

The rearrangement uses TRBV4-1 and TRBJ2-3; 14 bases align to TRBD2. Germline CDR1 reads MGHRA; CDR2 reads YSYEKL. V trimming: 5 bases; J trimming: 2 bases; junction bases outside the gene matches: 9. This CDR3 contains 18 residues. In nucleotides, the CDR3 is TGCGCCAGCAGCTATCGACTAGCGGGAGGGCGGGACACAGATACGCAGTATTTT. Residues: CASSYRLAGGRDTDTQYF.

The rearrangement uses TRBV2 and TRBJ2-6; the D gene is possibly TRBD2 (6 bases). CDR3 length: 17 amino acids. V was trimmed by 7 bases and J by 0 bases, leaving 16 bases between them. Germline assignment: CDR1 SNHLY and CDR2 FYNNEI. This chain's CDR3 is CASMYGAGISGANVLTF. The CDR3, as DNA: TGTGCCAGCATGTACGGGGCGGGGATCTCTGGGGCCAACGTCCTGACTTTC.

The chain uses TRBV19 and TRBJ1-3; D is uncertain. This CDR3 has 16 residues. V lost 0 bases and J lost 0, with 9 bases in between. CDR1 LNHDA and CDR2 SQIVND come from the germline V gene (reference sequence). The CDR3 is CASSIDHSGSGNTIYF. DNA for the CDR3: TGTGCCAGTAGTATAGATCACTCAGGCTCTGGAAACACCATATATTTT.

The chain has TRBV20-1 and TRBJ1-1; TRBD1 might be the D (6 bases). This CDR3 is 14 amino acids long. With 3 bases removed from V and 5 bases from J, the gap between germline ends came to 16 bases. The germline CDR1 and CDR2 sequences are DFQATT and SNEGSKA (reference sequence). The CDR3: CSASRGGAGTEAFF. The CDR3 DNA is TGCAGTGCTAGTCGGGGGGGCGCGGGAACTGAAGCTTTCTTT.

The chain combines TRBV12-2 with TRBJ2-1; the D call TRBD2 from the table was never checked on the DNA. TRBV12-2 is assigned pseudogene status. This CDR3 is built from 19 residues. The CDR3 coding sequence is TGTGCAAGTCGCTTAGATTTACCGGGACTACCAAGCTCCTACAATGAGCAGTTCTTC. This translates into CASRLDLPGLPSSYNEQFF.

This chain joins TRBV19 and TRBJ1-2; TRBD1 matches 9 bases. Germline trimming cut 5 bases from V and 8 bases from J; bases unmatched to any gene: 6. Germline loops: CDR1 LNHDA, CDR2 SQIVND (reference sequence). CDR3 length: 13 residues. CDR3 nucleotides: TGTGCCAGTAGTCGAGGGACAGGGAGCGGCTACACCTTC. It is translated as CASSRGTGSGYTF.

The sample holds a few counts of this clone. The chain joins TRBV24-1 to TRBJ2-7; the match to TRBD1 covers 8 bases. The germline gives CDR1 KGHDR, CDR2 SFDVKD. Losses at the gene ends were 8 bases for V and 4 bases for J; bases not matched to a gene: 9. The CDR3 is 14 amino acids. In DNA, the CDR3 is TGTGCCACCACCGCGGACAGGGATACTTACGAGCAGTACTTC. Protein sequence: CATTADRDTYEQYF.

J is TRBJ1-2 and V is TRBV27; 10 bases are shared with TRBD1. Germline CDR1 MNHEY, CDR2 SMNVEV (reference sequence). Trimming at V came to 2 bases and at J to 4 bases, leaving 10 bases not matched to a gene. The CDR3 loop spans 17 amino acids. The CDR3 loop reads CASSLKGAGDRGYGYTF. CDR3 bases: TGTGCCAGCAGTTTAAAGGGGGCAGGGGACAGGGGCTATGGCTACACCTTC.

The V and J genes are TRBV9 and TRBJ2-4, with 9 bases aligning to TRBD1. Losses at the gene ends were 4 bases for V and 8 bases for J; bases not matched to a gene: 10. The CDR3 extends over 15 amino acids. Germline V CDR1 and CDR2: SGDLS, YYNGEE. The CDR3 sequence is CASSPRGDRGDIQYF. The CDR3 coding sequence is TGTGCCAGCAGCCCCCGGGGAGACAGGGGGGACATTCAGTACTTC.

This clone was picked up a small number of times. The J gene is TRBJ1-6, the V gene TRBV5-1; a weak D match, TRBD1 (5 bases). CDR1 and CDR2 (germline): SGHRS, YFSETQ. V dropped 0 bases and J dropped 4 bases, with 14 bases sitting between them. This CDR3 region has 17 residues. The CDR3 nucleotides are TGCGCCAGCAGCTTGGGGGTCGGGGGAGCTTATAATTCACCCCTCCACTTT. The encoded protein is CASSLGVGGAYNSPLHF. Variable domain in full (rest from reference TRBV5-1 and TRBJ1-6): KAGVTQTPRYLIKTRGQQVTLSCSPISGHRSVSWYQQTPGQGLQFLFEYFSETQRNKGNFPGRFSGRQFSNSRSEMNVSTLELGDSALYLCASSLGVGGAYNSPLHFGNGTRLTVT.

The CDR3, as DNA: TGTGCCAGCAGCCCCCGGGACAGGGTTAACACTGAAGCTTTCTTT. Its translation is CASSPRDRVNTEAFF. The gene calls are TRBV3-1 (or the pseudogene TRBV3-2) and TRBJ1-1; TRBD1 agrees at 9 bases. Trimming removed 4 bases from V and 2 bases from J; junction bases left unmatched: 5. The germline CDR1 and CDR2 sequences are LGHDT and YNNKEL (reference sequence). CDR3 length equals 15 residues.

This clone was seen a single time. V gene TRBV18 combines with J gene TRBJ2-6; 8 bases line up with TRBD1. The trim removed 3 bases at V and 2 bases at J, leaving 0 bases unmatched. Germline loops: CDR1 KGHSH, CDR2 LQKENI. The CDR3 loop spans 15 amino acids. The CDR3 here is CASSPGQAGANVLTF. The CDR3 region has the DNA TGTGCCAGCTCACCGGGACAGGCTGGGGCCAACGTCCTGACTTTC.

The table lists this clone with a count of one. J is TRBJ2-7 and V is TRBV6-9; the D is unclear. V was clipped by 8 bases and J by 4 bases, with 9 bases between them. Germline V gives CDR1 MNHGY, CDR2 SVAAGI. This CDR3 has 11 amino acids. CDR3 sequence (DNA): TGTGCCAGCTTAAAGCTGTACGAGCAGTACTTC. Amino acid sequence: CASLKLYEQYF.

The chain has TRBV7-3 and TRBJ2-3; perhaps TRBD2 as D (5 bases). Germline CDR1 and CDR2: SGHTA and FQGTGA. The V gene lost 4 bases and the J gene lost 3 bases, with 17 bases spanning the gap. The CDR3 spans 16 residues. The DNA of the CDR3 is TGTGCCAGCAGCTCCGGGGTCCAGCGGCAAACAGATACGCAGTATTTT. The encoded protein is CASSSGVQRQTDTQYF.

The gene calls are TRBV28 and TRBJ2-3; TRBD2 is a possible D gene (5 bases). The CDR3 spans 17 residues. Germline CDR1 is MDHEN and CDR2 is SYDVKM. The V and J ends lost 4 bases and 3 bases respectively, with 20 bases between them. The CDR3 DNA is TGTGCCAGCAGTTCTCCCGTTACGATCCGGGGAACAGATACGCAGTATTTT. This translates into CASSSPVTIRGTDTQYF.

The chain couples TRBV5-5 to TRBJ2-7; 8 bases match TRBD1. The CDR3 consists of 14 residues. Germline V lookup: CDR1 SGHKS, CDR2 YYEKEE (reference sequence). J was trimmed by 3 bases and V by 4 bases; bases with no gene match: 6. In DNA form, the CDR3 reads TGTGCCAGCAGCCCCCCGGACAGGGACTACGAGCAGTACTTC. Translating gives CASSPPDRDYEQYF.